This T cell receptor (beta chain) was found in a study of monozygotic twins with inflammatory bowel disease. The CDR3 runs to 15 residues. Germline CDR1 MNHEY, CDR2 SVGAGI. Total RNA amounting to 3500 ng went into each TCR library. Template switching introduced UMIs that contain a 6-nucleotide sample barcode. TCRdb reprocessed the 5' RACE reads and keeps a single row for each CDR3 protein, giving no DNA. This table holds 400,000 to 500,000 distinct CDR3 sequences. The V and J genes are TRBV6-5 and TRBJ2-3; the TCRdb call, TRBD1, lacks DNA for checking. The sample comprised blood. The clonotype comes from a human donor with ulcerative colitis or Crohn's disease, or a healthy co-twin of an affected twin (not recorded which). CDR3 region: CASSSVGQGSDTQYF.